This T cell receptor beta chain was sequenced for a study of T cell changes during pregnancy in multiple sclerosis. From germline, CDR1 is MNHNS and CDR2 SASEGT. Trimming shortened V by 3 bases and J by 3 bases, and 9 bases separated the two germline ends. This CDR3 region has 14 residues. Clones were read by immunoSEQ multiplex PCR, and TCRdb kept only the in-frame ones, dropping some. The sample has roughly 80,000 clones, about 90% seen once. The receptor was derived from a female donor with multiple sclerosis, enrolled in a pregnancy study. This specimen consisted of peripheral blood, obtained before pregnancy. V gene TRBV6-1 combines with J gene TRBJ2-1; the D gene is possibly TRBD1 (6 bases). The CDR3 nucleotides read TGTGCCAGCAGTGAGCAGGGGAACTACAATGAGCAGTTCTTC. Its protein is CASSEQGNYNEQFF.